The rows below give T cell receptor beta chains drawn from one sample of a study of cytomegalovirus exposure and HLA in healthy donors. Repertoires were generated with immunoSEQ multiplex PCR, while TCRdb's copy carries only in-frame clones and drops some. The data hold around 200,000 clones, with just over 85% observed a single time. Sequencing used PBMCs. The source of these receptors is a young woman in good health and CMV-seronegative. Each CDR3 is given with its conserved first and last residue. The D gene is left open where the match is weak. Size is omitted from some rows. Given values are once, few, many or a class for expanded clones.

d_call	v_call	clone_size	j_call	cdr3_aa	cdr3_nt
-	TRBV7-9	-	TRBJ2-2	CASRHRVPGELFF	TGTGCCAGCAGGCACAGGGTTCCCGGGGAGCTGTTTTTT
-	TRBV11-2	few	TRBJ2-1	CASSPSNRAQFF	TGTGCCAGCAGCCCATCCAACAGGGCGCAGTTCTTC
TRBD1	TRBV28	-	TRBJ2-7	CASSWDRGHEQYF	TGTGCCAGCAGTTGGGACAGGGGACACGAGCAGTACTTC
-	TRBV2	-	TRBJ1-4	CASSHNRDGEKLFF	TGTGCCAGCAGTCACAACAGGGACGGTGAAAAACTGTTTTTT
TRBD1	TRBV23-1	-	TRBJ2-2	CASSQPTGGRHTGELFF	TGCGCCAGCAGTCAACCGACAGGGGGCAGGCACACCGGGGAGCTGTTTTTT
-	TRBV15	few	TRBJ1-2	CATSRDRQGYGYTF	TGTGCCACCAGCAGAGATCGGCAGGGCTATGGCTACACCTTC
-	TRBV6-1	-	TRBJ2-1	CASSLTFYNEQFF	TGTGCCAGCTCGTTGACTTTCTACAATGAGCAGTTCTTC
-	TRBV25-1	-	TRBJ2-5	CASTGMVGAGETQYF	TGTGCCAGCACCGGCATGGTGGGGGCCGGAGAGACCCAGTACTTC
-	TRBV5-1	-	TRBJ1-1	CASSLDIGTEAFF	TGCGCCAGCAGCTTGGATATCGGCACTGAAGCTTTCTTT
TRBD2	TRBV2	-	TRBJ2-7	CASTGLAGFDEQYF	TGTGCCAGCACGGGGTTAGCGGGTTTTGACGAGCAGTACTTC
-	TRBV5-1	-	TRBJ2-1	CASSLNRDNEQFF	TGCGCCAGCAGCTTGAACAGGGACAATGAGCAGTTCTTC
-	TRBV6-1	-	TRBJ2-5	CASSESRAQTQYF	TGTGCCAGCAGTGAAAGCAGGGCTCAGACCCAGTACTTC
-	TRBV7-2	-	TRBJ2-3	CASSLGRSDTQYF	TGTGCCAGCAGCTTAGGGCGGTCGGATACGCAGTATTTT
TRBD1	TRBV28	-	TRBJ1-5	CASSLEDRGNQPQHF	TGTGCCAGCAGTTTAGAAGACAGGGGGAATCAGCCCCAGCATTTT
-	TRBV27	-	TRBJ1-2	CASSLGRRGYGYTF	TGTGCCAGCAGTTTAGGCCGCAGGGGCTATGGCTACACCTTC
TRBD2	TRBV29-1	-	TRBJ2-1	CSVLSSGSYNEQFF	TGCAGCGTACTATCCAGCGGGAGCTACAATGAGCAGTTCTTC
TRBD2	TRBV5-1	-	TRBJ2-1	CASRAGGPVGEQFF	TGCGCCAGCCGTGCGGGAGGGCCGGTTGGTGAGCAGTTCTTC
-	TRBV5-1	-	TRBJ1-1	CASSLSWTADTEAFF	TGCGCCAGCAGCTTGTCGTGGACAGCTGACACTGAAGCTTTCTTT
-	TRBV4-3	-	TRBJ2-1	CASSQERGNEQFF	TGCGCCAGCAGCCAAGAACGGGGCAATGAGCAGTTCTTC
-	TRBV7-9	-	TRBJ2-7	CASRGAGTYEQYF	TGTGCCAGCAGGGGGGCAGGTACCTACGAGCAGTACTTC
-	TRBV2	-	TRBJ2-7	CASRDRLYEQYF	TGTGCCAGCAGGGACAGACTCTACGAGCAGTACTTC
TRBD1	TRBV5-1	-	TRBJ1-3	CASSLQGVMGNTIYF	TGCGCCAGCAGCTTGCAGGGGGTCATGGGAAACACCATATATTTT
-	TRBV7-8	-	TRBJ1-5	CASSSPGSTPLSNQPQHF	TGTGCCAGCAGCTCCCCCGGGTCCACACCCTTAAGCAATCAGCCCCAGCATTTT
-	TRBV7-2	-	TRBJ2-5	CASSLWQQETQYF	TGTGCCAGCAGCCTGTGGCAGCAAGAGACCCAGTACTTC
TRBD1	TRBV11-2	-	TRBJ2-7	CASSLDLGTGTYEQYF	TGTGCCAGCAGCTTAGACCTCGGGACAGGGACCTACGAGCAGTACTTC
TRBD1	TRBV27	-	TRBJ2-6	CASSYTGTAQYSGANVLTF	TGTGCCAGCAGTTACACCGGGACAGCGCAATACTCTGGGGCCAACGTCCTGACTTTC
-	TRBV28	once	TRBJ2-5	CASSLSRTQYF	TGTGCCAGCAGTTTATCTCGGACCCAGTACTTC
-	TRBV28	few	TRBJ2-7	CASSFAQGTYEQYF	TGTGCCAGCAGTTTTGCGCAGGGGACCTACGAGCAGTACTTC
-	TRBV28	-	TRBJ2-3	CASSSITSNLRTDTQYF	TGTGCCAGCAGTTCCATTACTAGCAATCTTCGCACAGATACGCAGTATTTT
TRBD2	TRBV7-6	-	TRBJ2-7	CASSLTGGFPYEQYF	TGTGCCAGCAGCTTAACGGGGGGGTTCCCCTACGAGCAGTACTTC
-	TRBV2	-	TRBJ1-5	CASRENQGYQPQHF	TGTGCCAGCAGGGAAAACCAGGGTTATCAGCCCCAGCATTTT
TRBD1	TRBV30	-	TRBJ1-1	CAWSLGRGVTEAFF	TGTGCCTGGAGTTTGGGCAGGGGGGTCACTGAAGCTTTCTTT
TRBD2	TRBV27	-	TRBJ2-7	CASSPPLTSGRAYEQYF	TGTGCCAGCAGTCCGCCCCTGACTAGCGGGAGGGCCTACGAGCAGTACTTC
-	TRBV28	-	TRBJ1-2	CASSRTGHWYGYTF	TGTGCCAGCAGCCGTACAGGGCACTGGTATGGCTACACCTTC
-	TRBV19	-	TRBJ1-3	CASSIRVSGNTIYF	TGTGCCAGTAGTATACGGGTTTCTGGAAACACCATATATTTT
-	TRBV7-9	once	TRBJ1-3	CASSLTLTGYSGNTIYF	TGTGCCAGCAGCTTAACCCTAACAGGATACTCTGGAAACACCATATATTTT
TRBD1	TRBV7-9	-	TRBJ2-1	CASSPGQGIGYNEQFF	TGTGCCAGCAGCCCGGGACAGGGGATCGGGTACAATGAGCAGTTCTTC
-	TRBV6-4	-	TRBJ1-5	CASSLGPEQPQHF	TGTGCCAGCAGCTTGGGGCCAGAACAGCCCCAGCATTTT
TRBD2	TRBV7-8	-	TRBJ2-7	CASSLIAGTYEQYF	TGTGCCAGCAGCCTAATAGCGGGAACCTACGAGCAGTACTTC
-	TRBV7-9	-	TRBJ2-7	CASSLTQGFDEQYF	TGTGCCAGCAGCCTAACTCAGGGGTTCGACGAGCAGTACTTC
TRBD1	TRBV19	-	TRBJ1-4	CASKSGTVNEKLFF	TGTGCCAGCAAATCCGGGACAGTCAATGAAAAACTGTTTTTT
TRBD1	TRBV30	-	TRBJ2-2	CAWSNPDRPTGELFF	TGTGCCTGGAGTAACCCGGACAGGCCCACCGGGGAGCTGTTTTTT
-	TRBV11-1	-	TRBJ2-3	CASSLIGSATTDTQYF	TGTGCCAGCAGCTTAATTGGCTCTGCCACCACAGATACGCAGTATTTT
-	TRBV11-2	-	TRBJ2-7	CASSNSGDSYEQYF	TGTGCCAGCAGCAATTCCGGGGACTCCTACGAGCAGTACTTC
TRBD1	TRBV7-3	-	TRBJ2-2	CASSLDRASTGELFF	TGTGCCAGCAGTTTGGACAGGGCGAGCACCGGGGAGCTGTTTTTT
TRBD1	TRBV18	-	TRBJ2-3	CASSPGTGTDTQYF	TGTGCCAGCTCACCGGGGACAGGTACAGATACGCAGTATTTT
-	TRBV21-1	-	TRBJ1-2	CASSNLRGRESSYGYTF	TGTGCCAGCAGCAACCTTCGGGGAAGGGAATCTAGTTATGGCTACACCTTC
-	TRBV25-1	-	TRBJ1-2	CASRAGRYGYTF	TGTGCCAGCAGGGCGGGGCGCTATGGCTACACCTTC
-	TRBV5-4	-	TRBJ2-1	CASSITGSDEQFF	TGTGCCAGCAGCATAACCGGGAGCGATGAGCAGTTCTTC